These 20 T cell receptor beta chains share one sample of origin, sequenced in a study of identical twins. MiXCR was run by TCRdb on the 5' RACE reads, yielding one entry per CDR3 protein. The sample holds about 430,000 distinct CDR3 sequences, less than 20% seen once. Sequenced input: naive T cells sorted from blood. These receptors all come from a man aged 50-60 years in good health.

This clonotype was picked up many times. The chain combines TRBV9 with TRBJ2-5; 8 bases agree with TRBD2. After removal of 0 bases from V and 2 bases from J, the junction contained 3 bases not matched to a gene. CDR3 size: 15 residues. Germline-derived CDR1 and CDR2 are SGDLS and YYNGEE. CDR3 protein: CASSVEGLVQETQYF. CDR3 nucleotides: TGTGCCAGCAGCGTAGAGGGACTAGTGCAAGAGACCCAGTACTTC.

This clonotype occurred a few times. This chain joins TRBV2 and TRBJ1-2, with 7 positions matching TRBD1. From germline, CDR1 is SNHLY and CDR2 FYNNEI. V lost 7 bases and J lost 7; bases outside the gene matches: 12. The CDR3 extends over 14 amino acids. The CDR3 protein is CASNMKQGKGGYTF. The CDR3 bases are TGTGCCAGCAATATGAAACAGGGGAAGGGTGGCTACACCTTC.

This clonotype showed up many times. The chain joins TRBV7-2 to TRBJ1-4; D gene unclear. Trimming stripped 5 bases from V and 0 bases from J, with 7 bases between. Germline lookup yields CDR1 SGHTA and CDR2 FQGNSA. The CDR3 sequence is 14 residues long. CDR3 in amino acids: CASSHRATNEKLFF. CDR3 in DNA: TGTGCCAGCAGCCACCGGGCAACTAATGAAAAACTGTTTTTT.

In this sample, this clonotype turned up many times. The rearrangement joins TRBV3-1 to TRBJ2-5, with 11 bases aligning to TRBD2. Germline assignment: CDR1 LGHDT and CDR2 YNNKEL (reference sequence). Trimming cost V 0 bases and J 0 bases; bases outside gene matches: 3. The length of the CDR3 is 17 residues. The chain's CDR3 is CASSQERLAGNQETQYF. The DNA for the CDR3 is TGTGCCAGCAGCCAAGAACGACTAGCGGGGAACCAAGAGACCCAGTACTTC.

At least ten counts were recorded for this clonotype. V gene TRBV6-1 combines with J gene TRBJ2-2; D is perhaps TRBD1 (6 bases). CDR3 length: 14 amino acids. CDR1 and CDR2 from the germline V gene are MNHNS and SASEGT. V lost 8 bases to trimming and J lost 1 base, with 11 bases between them. CDR3 residues: CASQGLENTGELFF. As DNA, the CDR3 is TGTGCCAGCCAGGGGTTAGAGAACACCGGGGAGCTGTTTTTT.

This chain connects TRBV4-3 to TRBJ2-7; tentatively, D is TRBD2 (5 bases). CDR3 length: 16 residues. Germline V CDR1 and CDR2: LGHNA, YSLEER. Trimming pared 0 bases from V and 1 base from J, leaving 13 bases between. The CDR3 reads CASSQDRLLKSYEQYF. DNA for the CDR3: TGCGCCAGCAGCCAAGATCGACTACTTAAATCCTACGAGCAGTACTTC.

The chain links TRBV4-2 to TRBJ2-7; 9 nucleotides align to TRBD1. V was clipped by 0 bases and J by 3 bases; unmatched bases: 3. The CDR3 is made up of 15 amino acids. Germline CDR1 and CDR2: LGHNA and YNFKEQ. In nucleotides, the CDR3 is TGTGCCAGCAGCCAAGATTGGGGACAGGGCTACGAGCAGTACTTC. Protein product: CASSQDWGQGYEQYF.

In this sample, this clonotype turned up a few times. The chain couples TRBV7-8 to TRBJ2-1; TRBD2 is a possible D gene (5 bases). Trimming took 5 bases from V and 4 from J, leaving 12 bases between them. This CDR3 spans 14 amino acids. Germline assignment: CDR1 SGHVS and CDR2 FQNEAQ. The CDR3 DNA reads as TGTGCCAGCAGCCAGCGGTTCGGGTACAATGAGCAGTTCTTC. It yields the protein CASSQRFGYNEQFF.

In its sample, this clonotype was seen many times. In DNA, the CDR3 is TGTGCCAGCAGCCAAGGCCCAGGGGAATCCTCCCCCTACGAGCAGTACTTC. This codes for CASSQGPGESSPYEQYF. The gene calls are TRBV3-1 and TRBJ2-7; tentatively, D is TRBD1 (6 bases). The V gene lost 1 base and the J gene lost 2 bases, with 18 bases spanning the gap. CDR1 is LGHDT, CDR2 YNNKEL, per germline (reference sequence). The CDR3 loop spans 17 amino acids.

In this sample, this clonotype turned up a few times. This chain connects TRBV3-1 to TRBJ2-2; D is unresolved. V was cut by 3 bases and J by 8 bases, with 7 bases left in between. Germline assignment: CDR1 LGHDT and CDR2 YNNKEL (reference sequence). The CDR3 totals 12 residues. The CDR3 reads CASSHWGGELFF. CDR3 coding DNA: TGTGCCAGCAGCCATTGGGGAGGGGAGCTGTTTTTT. Together with reference TRBV3-1 and TRBJ2-2, the CDR3 gives the full variable domain: DTAVSQTPKYLVTQMGNDKSIKCEQNLGHDTMYWYKQDSKKFLKIMFSYNNKELIINETVPNRFSPKSPDKAHLNLHINSLELGDSAVYFCASSHWGGELFFGEGSRLTVL.

This rearrangement joins TRBV24-1 to TRBJ2-7, with D unclear. The ends were cut back, 2 bases at V and 1 base at J, with 5 bases in the middle. This CDR3 region has 13 residues. The germline gives CDR1 KGHDR, CDR2 SFDVKD. The CDR3 nucleotides are TGTGCCACCAGTGATTGGGAATCCTACGAGCAGTACTTC. This codes for CATSDWESYEQYF.

The J gene is TRBJ2-2, the V gene TRBV27, with 13 bases identical to TRBD2. V lost 5 bases and J lost 6; bases outside the gene matches: 6. Germline CDR1 and CDR2: MNHEY and SMNVEV (reference sequence). The CDR3 covers 16 residues. CDR3 DNA: TGTGCCAGCAGTAAACTAGCGGGGGGGCGCGCCGGGGAGCTGTTTTTT. Its translation: CASSKLAGGRAGELFF.

The chain uses TRBV15 and TRBJ1-5; 10 bases are a match to TRBD1. The germline V gene encodes CDR1 LNHNV and CDR2 YYDKDF (reference sequence). The ends lost 3 bases at V and 4 bases at J; junction bases unmatched: 6. CDR3 size: 16 residues. The chain's CDR3 is CATSRGGQGPNQPQHF. CDR3 bases: TGTGCCACCAGCAGGGGGGGACAGGGGCCAAATCAGCCCCAGCATTTT.

This clonotype was observed a few times. The chain uses TRBV27 and TRBJ2-5; D uncertain. Trimming pared 5 bases from V and 5 bases from J, leaving 9 bases between. Germline lookup yields CDR1 MNHEY and CDR2 SMNVEV (reference sequence). The CDR3 contains 12 residues. The CDR3 DNA is TGTGCCAGCAGTCCCGTAACGGAGACCCAGTACTTC. Its protein is CASSPVTETQYF.

J is TRBJ2-3 and V is TRBV5-1; a possible D gene is TRBD2 (5 bases). This CDR3 comprises 14 residues. Germline-derived CDR1 and CDR2 are SGHRS and YFSETQ. Trimming took 4 bases from V and 2 from J, leaving 11 bases between them. Written as DNA, the CDR3 is TGCGCCAGCAGCCCATCGGGGATCACAGATACGCAGTATTTT. Translated, it gives CASSPSGITDTQYF.

This clonotype appeared many times. The chain couples TRBV5-5 to TRBJ1-4, with 9 bases matching TRBD1. Germline loops: CDR1 SGHKS, CDR2 YYEKEE (reference sequence). V was pared by 4 bases and J by 4 bases, with 5 bases of the junction left unmatched. The CDR3 length is 15 residues. CDR3 sequence (DNA): TGTGCCAGCAGCGGCCCGGGACAGGGTAATGAAAAACTGTTTTTT. It codes for CASSGPGQGNEKLFF.

Only a few counts were recorded for this clonotype. The genes are TRBV5-1 and TRBJ2-2; the D is unclear. The V and J ends lost 0 bases and 5 bases respectively, with 11 bases between them. This CDR3 spans 15 amino acids. The V gene's germline CDR1 is SGHRS and CDR2 YFSETQ. The DNA for the CDR3 is TGCGCCAGCAGCTTGGTGGCCGGGTGGACCGGGGAGCTGTTTTTT. It is translated as CASSLVAGWTGELFF.

The CDR3 is CASSLGLPSPLHF. CDR3 nucleotide sequence: TGTGCCAGCAGCTTAGGGCTGCCGAGTCCCCTCCACTTT. The rearrangement links TRBV7-8 to TRBJ1-6; D gene unclear. This CDR3 has 13 residues. The germline gives CDR1 SGHVS, CDR2 FQNEAQ. Trimming stripped 1 base from V and 13 bases from J, with 11 bases between.

This clonotype appeared once. The missing conserved phenylalanine or tryptophan at the end of this CDR3 makes a read error likely. In DNA, the CDR3 is TGTGCCAGCAGGAGGACGGAGACCCAGTACTCC. It specifies CASRRTETQYS. The chain recombines TRBV7-2 with TRBJ2-5, with no clear D. The germline gives CDR1 SGHTA, CDR2 FQGNSA. The CDR3 spans 11 residues. V lost 6 bases and J lost 5, with 7 bases in between.

Comments on this clonotype: This may be a read error: a much more frequent sequence differs by one nucleotide. The V call is TRBV28, the J call TRBJ2-1, with 7 bases fitting TRBD1. Germline lookup yields CDR1 MDHEN and CDR2 SYDVKM. The trim removed 5 bases at V and 0 bases at J, leaving 4 bases unmatched. There are 15 residues in the CDR3. The CDR3 DNA reads TGTGCCAGCAGTAACAGGGGCAACTCCTACAATGAGCAGTTCTTC. Protein sequence: CASSNRGNSYNEQFF.